A single sample is the source of the 14 T cell receptor beta chains below, sequenced in a study of T cell repertoires in cytomegalovirus infection. MiXCR was run by TCRdb on the reads, yielding one entry per CDR3 protein. The sample has approximately 89,000 distinct CDR3 sequences; roughly a quarter are singletons. The antigens these receptors bind are not known. The material was CD8+ T cells from cultured PBMCs, obtained from culture after CMV antigen stimulation. These receptors originate from a human donor in good health (CMV status not recorded). Some clones in this sample may be carry-over from other donors' samples.

This clonotype was counted a few times. The chain combines TRBV2 with TRBJ2-1; 9 bases map to TRBD1. Germline CDR1 SNHLY, CDR2 FYNNEI. The CDR3 sequence is 16 residues long. V trimming: 3 bases; J trimming: 5 bases; junction bases outside the gene matches: 8. CDR3 nucleotide sequence: TGTGCCAGCAGTGATCTTTCGGGACAGGGAGACAATGAGCAGTTCTTC. Residues: CASSDLSGQGDNEQFF.

This clonotype occurred once. The chain links TRBV30 to TRBJ2-1; no firm D call. The V gene's germline CDR1 is GTSNPN and CDR2 SVGIG (reference sequence). V lost 2 bases and J lost 4, with 9 bases in between. CDR3 length: 13 residues. The chain's CDR3 is CAWSNSIYNEQFF. CDR3 nucleotide sequence: TGTGCCTGGAGTAATAGCATTTACAATGAGCAGTTCTTC.

This clonotype was detected only a few times. V is TRBV12-3 or TRBV12-4 and J is TRBJ2-5, with D maybe TRBD2 (5 bases). The CDR3 spans 15 residues. Trimming shortened V by 7 bases and J by 1 base, and 16 bases separated the two germline ends. CDR3 bases: TGTGCCAGCACTAGTTGGTTCGAGGGCCAAGAGACCCAGTACTTC. Protein sequence: CASTSWFEGQETQYF.

This clonotype was recorded many times. The J gene is TRBJ2-5, the V gene TRBV7-8, with TRBD1 matching over 10 bases. Trimming at V came to 4 bases and at J to 3 bases, leaving 5 bases not matched to a gene. The CDR3 spans 15 residues. CDR1 and CDR2 (germline): SGHVS, FQNEAQ. The CDR3 sequence: CASSSETGGEETQYF. CDR3 nucleotides: TGTGCCAGCAGCTCGGAGACAGGGGGCGAAGAGACCCAGTACTTC.

This clonotype showed up just a few times. The chain uses TRBV6-1 and TRBJ1-5; D possibly corresponds to TRBD1 (5 bases). The CDR3 totals 13 residues. The germline V gene encodes CDR1 MNHNS and CDR2 SASEGT. V lost 7 bases and J lost 11, with 18 bases in between. CDR3 DNA: TGTGCCAGCACCTCGATGGGGGAATCGGCCCAGCATTTT. This sequence encodes CASTSMGESAQHF.

This clonotype has ten or more counts. V gene TRBV7-2 combines with J gene TRBJ2-1; D not resolved. With 1 base removed from V and 7 bases from J, the gap between germline ends came to 5 bases. The CDR3 has 12 residues. Looked up from germline, CDR1 is SGHTA and CDR2 is FQGNSA. CDR3 sequence reads: CASSLGRNEQFF. CDR3 in DNA: TGTGCCAGCAGCTTAGGGCGGAATGAGCAGTTCTTC.

Ten or more counts support this clonotype. The V and J genes are TRBV7-9 and TRBJ2-4, with D perhaps matching TRBD1 (6 bases). CDR3 size: 14 residues. Trimming shortened V by 0 bases and J by 5 bases, and 8 bases separated the two germline ends. CDR1 is SEHNR and CDR2 is FQNEAQ in the germline V gene (reference sequence). The CDR3 sequence is CASSLAQGQNIQYF. CDR3 DNA sequence: TGTGCCAGCAGCTTAGCCCAGGGGCAAAACATTCAGTACTTC.

This chain links TRBV7-8 with TRBJ2-5; D remains unclear. The CDR3 is made up of 16 amino acids. Germline-derived CDR1 and CDR2 are SGHVS and FQNEAQ. Trimming removed 4 bases at V and 5 bases at J, with 20 bases between. The CDR3 DNA reads TGTGCCAGCAGCTCCCTTAAGGCCCCCACGGGCGAGACCCAGTACTTC. It encodes CASSSLKAPTGETQYF.

This clonotype was counted at least ten times. The V gene is TRBV28, the J gene TRBJ1-5; 7 bases align to TRBD1. V lost 2 bases, J lost 6 bases, and 4 bases stayed unmatched. The CDR3 sequence is 14 residues long. Germline loops: CDR1 MDHEN, CDR2 SYDVKM. The CDR3: CASSLVQGIQPQHF. The DNA for the CDR3 is TGTGCCAGCAGTTTAGTACAGGGGATTCAGCCCCAGCATTTT.

V gene TRBV23-1 combines with J gene TRBJ2-7, with D uncertain. TRBV23-1 is an open reading frame, and its role is uncertain. This CDR3 is built from 13 residues. V was trimmed by 4 bases and J by 3 bases, leaving 10 bases between them. The CDR3 DNA follows: TGCGCCAGCAGTCTCCCCCTGAACTACGAGCAGTACTTC. Translated, it gives CASSLPLNYEQYF.

V usage is TRBV2 and J usage is TRBJ2-1; TRBD2 matches 8 bases. Trimming cost V 10 bases and J 8 bases; bases outside gene matches: 10. Germline V gene sequence: CDR1 SNHLY, CDR2 FYNNEI. The CDR3 runs 13 residues. In nucleotides, the CDR3 is TGTGCCACTATAGCGGGGTCCTGGGATGAGCAGTTCTTC. This encodes CATIAGSWDEQFF.

The chain is built from TRBV30 and TRBJ1-1; D remains ambiguous. Germline values: CDR1 GTSNPN, CDR2 SVGIG (reference sequence). The V and J ends lost 0 bases and 0 bases respectively, with 5 bases between them. This CDR3 contains 13 residues. The DNA of the CDR3 is TGTGCCTGGAGTGTAGGAGTGAACACTGAAGCTTTCTTT. Translated, it gives CAWSVGVNTEAFF.

The sample holds many counts of this clonotype. The chain is built from TRBV6-5 and TRBJ1-1; D is uncertain. The CDR3 runs 16 residues. V was shortened by 7 bases and J by 2 bases, with 20 bases between the two germline ends. Germline V gene lookup returns CDR1 MNHEY and CDR2 SVGAGI. CDR3 amino acids: CASTDLWEGRNTEAFF. CDR3 nucleotide sequence: TGTGCCAGCACCGATTTATGGGAAGGGCGAAACACTGAAGCTTTCTTT.

The rearrangement joins TRBV7-6 to TRBJ2-2; TRBD2 aligns across 12 bases. Unmatched junction bases numbered 4, after V lost 3 bases and J lost 2 bases. Germline V gene sequence: CDR1 SGHVS, CDR2 FNYEAQ. The length of the CDR3 is 17 residues. The CDR3: CASSFSTSGGNTGELFF. DNA for the CDR3: TGTGCCAGCAGCTTTTCGACTAGCGGGGGCAACACCGGGGAGCTGTTTTTT.